This T cell receptor beta chain was found in a study of PD-1 blockade in classical Hodgkin lymphoma. Notes on the study in general: Exclusion covered patients beginning nivolumab under 1 year post-ASCT. Newly diagnosed patients reportedly had lower baseline TCR diversity than healthy donors.

Here immunoSEQ multiplex PCR was the method, and the copy in TCRdb shows in-frame clones only, minus some. The sample lists approximately 41,000 clones, 60% to 70% occurring once. Regarding this clone: As yet, its antigen is unknown.

Germline V gives CDR1 MGHDK, CDR2 SYGVNS. CDR3 size: 14 residues. V shed 1 base and J shed 4 bases, with 10 bases lying between them. The time point here: cycle 4 day 1 (C4D1), after around six weeks of nivolumab. Every patient had relapsed following autologous stem cell transplantation, and cohorts differed in brentuximab vedotin exposure. The sequence came from a human donor with classical Hodgkin lymphoma. Sequences were derived from peripheral blood mononuclear cells (PBMCs), sampled before the fourth cycle of nivolumab. The genes are TRBV25-1 and TRBJ1-2, with a possible D match to TRBD1 (6 bases). The chain's CDR3 is CASSESRTVYGYTF. CDR3 sequence (DNA): TGTGCCAGCAGTGAATCACGGACAGTCTATGGCTACACCTTC.